Listed below are T cell receptor beta chains from one sample, sequenced in a study of beta chain features in type 1 diabetes. Assay used: immunoSEQ multiplex PCR; TCRdb lists only in-frame clones, some missing. The sample holds roughly 700,000 clones, roughly an eighth seen once. Input material: naive CD4+ T cells from blood. Every receptor here comes from a man aged 18 to 30 with type 1 diabetes. Each CDR3 is given with its conserved first and last residue.

V gene	CDR3 protein
TRBV25-1	CASSDLAGSFDEQFF
TRBV29-1	CSAALKAGSSYEQYF
TRBV27	CASTPLDSNQPQHF
TRBV10-3	CAISGGQGSNQPQHF
TRBV4-1	CASSQPGRRVSGANVLTF
TRBV6-5	CASTRTTSGEQFF
TRBV11-3	CASSSTGSEQYF
TRBV7-2	CASSPGPEQETQYF
TRBV5-1	CASSLADFDQPQHF
TRBV30	CAWSVRDRVLGSAQHF
TRBV19	CASSIGRRGWGAFF
TRBV5-6	CASSLLWDTEAFF
TRBV7-9	CASSLPLRGQGSNQPQHF
TRBV6-1	CASSGGQGHQPQHF
TRBV13	CASSSPRRPSGNEQFF
TRBV30	CAWSRGQDNEQFF
TRBV10-3	CAISDTGLSNQPQHF
TRBV30	CAWRPGQGVREQYF
TRBV7-9	CASSLAPGANGYTF
TRBV19	CASSIMLAPGGNIQYF
TRBV29-1	CSVRWGVDTQYF
TRBV18	CASSPDPTEAFF
TRBV29-1	CSVDEETYYGYTF
TRBV2	CASSSTDPSGPLHF
TRBV25-1	CASSGERGGVTQYF
TRBV29-1	CSASTGQNQPQHF
TRBV6-4	CASSVEGDSEQFF
TRBV2	CASITQGVGETQYF
TRBV5-4	CASSPDPESGNQPQHF
TRBV30	CAWSEPSGANVLTF
TRBV29-1	CSVATGANYGYTF
TRBV10-3	CAISEPQGGRVETQYF